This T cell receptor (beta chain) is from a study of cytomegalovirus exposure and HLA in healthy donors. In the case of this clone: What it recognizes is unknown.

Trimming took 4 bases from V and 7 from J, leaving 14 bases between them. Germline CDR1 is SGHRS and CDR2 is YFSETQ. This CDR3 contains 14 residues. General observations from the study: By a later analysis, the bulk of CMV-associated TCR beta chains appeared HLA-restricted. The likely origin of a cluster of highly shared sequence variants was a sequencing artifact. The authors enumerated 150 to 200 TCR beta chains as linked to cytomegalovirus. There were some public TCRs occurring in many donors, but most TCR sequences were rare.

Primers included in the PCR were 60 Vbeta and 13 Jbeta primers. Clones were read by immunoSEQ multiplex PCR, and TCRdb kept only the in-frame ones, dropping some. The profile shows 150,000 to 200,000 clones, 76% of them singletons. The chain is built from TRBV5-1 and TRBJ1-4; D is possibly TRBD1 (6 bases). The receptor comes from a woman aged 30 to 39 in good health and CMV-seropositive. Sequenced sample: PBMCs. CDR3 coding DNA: TGCGCCAGCAGCGAAGGACAGCCTGGTGAAAAACTGTTTTTT. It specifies CASSEGQPGEKLFF. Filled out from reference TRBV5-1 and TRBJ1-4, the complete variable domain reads KAGVTQTPRYLIKTRGQQVTLSCSPISGHRSVSWYQQTPGQGLQFLFEYFSETQRNKGNFPGRFSGRQFSNSRSEMNVSTLELGDSALYLCASSEGQPGEKLFFGSGTQLSVL.